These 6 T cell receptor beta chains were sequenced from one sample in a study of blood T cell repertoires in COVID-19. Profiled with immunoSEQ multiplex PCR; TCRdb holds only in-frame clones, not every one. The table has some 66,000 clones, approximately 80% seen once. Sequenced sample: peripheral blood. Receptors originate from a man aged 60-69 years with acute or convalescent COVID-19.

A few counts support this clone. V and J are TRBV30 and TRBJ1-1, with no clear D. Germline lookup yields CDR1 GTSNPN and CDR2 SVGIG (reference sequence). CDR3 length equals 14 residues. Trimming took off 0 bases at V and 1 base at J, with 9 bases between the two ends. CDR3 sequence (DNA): TGTGCCTGGAGTGTGCTGGGCTGGAACACTGAAGCTTTCTTT. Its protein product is CAWSVLGWNTEAFF.

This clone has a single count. The chain's CDR3 is CASSIGRGSAYEQYV. CDR3 nucleotide sequence: TGTGCCAGCAGTATAGGCCGGGGTAGCGCCTACGAGCAGTACGTC. This rearrangement joins TRBV6-5 to TRBJ2-7; a possible D gene is TRBD2 (5 bases). The CDR3 is 15 amino acids. V lost 5 bases and J lost 2, with 16 bases in between. The germline CDR1 and CDR2 sequences are MNHEY and SVGAGI.

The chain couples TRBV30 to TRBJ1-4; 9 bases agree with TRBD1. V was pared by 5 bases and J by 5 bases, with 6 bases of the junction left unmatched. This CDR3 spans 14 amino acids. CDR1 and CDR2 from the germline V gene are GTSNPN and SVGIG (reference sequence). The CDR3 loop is CAWSAGTGNEKLFF. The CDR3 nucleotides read TGTGCCTGGTCCGCCGGGACAGGGAATGAAAAACTGTTTTTT. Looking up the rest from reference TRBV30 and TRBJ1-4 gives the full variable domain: SQTIHQWPATLVQPVGSPLSLECTVEGTSNPNLYWYRQAAGRGLQLLFYSVGIGQISSEVPQNLSASRPQDRQFILSSKKLLLSDSGFYLCAWSAGTGNEKLFFGSGTQLSVL.

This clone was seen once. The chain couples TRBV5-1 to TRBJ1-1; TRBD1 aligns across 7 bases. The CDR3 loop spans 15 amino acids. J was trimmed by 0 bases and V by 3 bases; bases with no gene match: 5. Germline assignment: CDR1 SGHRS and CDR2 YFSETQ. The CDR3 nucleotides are TGCGCCAGCAGCTCGGAGGGACAGATGAACACTGAAGCTTTCTTT. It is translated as CASSSEGQMNTEAFF.

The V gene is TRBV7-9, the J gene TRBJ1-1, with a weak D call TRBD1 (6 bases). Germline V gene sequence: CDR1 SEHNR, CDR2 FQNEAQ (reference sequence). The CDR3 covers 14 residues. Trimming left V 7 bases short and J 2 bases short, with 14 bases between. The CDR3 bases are TGTGCCAGCACTTCGGGCAGGGGAAACACTGAAGCTTTCTTT. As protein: CASTSGRGNTEAFF.

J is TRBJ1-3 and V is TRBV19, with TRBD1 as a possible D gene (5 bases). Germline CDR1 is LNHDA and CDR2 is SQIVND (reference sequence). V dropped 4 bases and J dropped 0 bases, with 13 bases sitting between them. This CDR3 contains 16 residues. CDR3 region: CASSSSGTLSGNTIYF. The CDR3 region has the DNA TGTGCCAGTAGTAGCTCTGGGACTCTCTCTGGAAACACCATATATTTT.